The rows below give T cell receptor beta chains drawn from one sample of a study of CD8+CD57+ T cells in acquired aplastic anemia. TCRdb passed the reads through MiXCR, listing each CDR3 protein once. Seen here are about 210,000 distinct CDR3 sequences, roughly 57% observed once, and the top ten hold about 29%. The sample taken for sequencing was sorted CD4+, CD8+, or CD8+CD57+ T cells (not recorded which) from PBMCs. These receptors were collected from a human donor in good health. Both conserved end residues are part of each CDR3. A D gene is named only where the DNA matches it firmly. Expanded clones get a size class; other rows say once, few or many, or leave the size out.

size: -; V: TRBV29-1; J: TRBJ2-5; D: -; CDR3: CSVDRAEQETQYF; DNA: TGCAGCGTTGATAGGGCAGAACAAGAGACCCAGTACTTC
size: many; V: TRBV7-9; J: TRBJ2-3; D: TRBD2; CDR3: CASSSPGLAGGSTDTQYF; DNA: TGTGCCAGCAGCTCACCGGGACTAGCGGGAGGGTCCACAGATACGCAGTATTTT
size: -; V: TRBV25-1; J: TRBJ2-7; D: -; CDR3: CASNLDYEQYF; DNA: TGTGCCAGCAACCTAGACTACGAGCAGTACTTC
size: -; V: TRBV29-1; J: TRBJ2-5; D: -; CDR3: CSVAKAGGTQYF; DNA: TGCAGCGTTGCTAAAGCCGGCGGGACCCAGTACTTC
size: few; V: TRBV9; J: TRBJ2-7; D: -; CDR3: CASSKRRGGEQYF; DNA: TGTGCCAGCAGCAAGCGCAGGGGAGGAGAGCAGTACTTC
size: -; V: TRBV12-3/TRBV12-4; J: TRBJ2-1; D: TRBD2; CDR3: CASSPSHGTSLNEQFF; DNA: TGTGCCAGCAGTCCAAGCCACGGGACTAGCCTCAATGAGCAGTTCTTC
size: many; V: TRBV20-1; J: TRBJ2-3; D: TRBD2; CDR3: CSARDGLAGDSDTQYF; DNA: TGCAGTGCTAGGGATGGACTAGCGGGAGACTCAGATACGCAGTATTTT
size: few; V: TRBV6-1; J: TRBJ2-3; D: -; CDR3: CAISEPATADTQYF; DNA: TGTGCCATCAGTGAGCCCGCGACCGCAGATACGCAGTATTTT
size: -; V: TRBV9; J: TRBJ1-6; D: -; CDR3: CASSLAIGTGRMSVSPLHF; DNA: TGCGCCAGCAGCTTGGCCATAGGTACGGGGAGGATGTCTGTGTCACCCCTCCACTTT
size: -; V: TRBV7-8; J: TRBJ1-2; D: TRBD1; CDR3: CASSLDTQPQGAQGYTF; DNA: TGTGCCAGCAGCTTGGACACTCAACCACAGGGGGCGCAAGGCTACACCTTC
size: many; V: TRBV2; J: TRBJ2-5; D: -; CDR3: CASSDRTETQYF; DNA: TGTGCCAGCAGTGACAGAACCGAGACCCAGTACTTC
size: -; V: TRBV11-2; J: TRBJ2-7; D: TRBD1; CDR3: CASTPGQGIHEQYF; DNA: TGTGCCAGCACCCCGGGACAGGGGATCCACGAGCAGTACTTC
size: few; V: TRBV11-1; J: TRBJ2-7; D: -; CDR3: CASSSQGGGSYEQYF; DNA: TGTGCCAGCAGCTCGCAGGGAGGGGGCTCCTACGAGCAGTACTTC
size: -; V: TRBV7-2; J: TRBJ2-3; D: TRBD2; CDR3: CASSYGGAKGDTQYF; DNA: TGTGCCAGCAGCTACGGGGGGGCTAAGGGGGATACGCAGTATTTT
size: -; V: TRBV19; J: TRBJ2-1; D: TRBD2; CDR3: CASSIGAGGLSEQFF; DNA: TGTGCCAGTAGCATAGGGGCGGGAGGTCTTAGTGAGCAGTTCTTC
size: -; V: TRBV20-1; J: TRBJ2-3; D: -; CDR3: CSASLDTQYF; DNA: TGCAGTGCTAGTCTGGATACGCAGTATTTT
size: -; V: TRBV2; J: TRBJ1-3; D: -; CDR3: CASSRGIGNTIYF; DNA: TGTGCCAGCAGCCGGGGGATTGGAAACACCATATATTTT
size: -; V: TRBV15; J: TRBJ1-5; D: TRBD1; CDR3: CATSLSTGVGNQPQHF; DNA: TGTGCCACCAGCCTCTCGACAGGGGTCGGCAATCAGCCCCAGCATTTT
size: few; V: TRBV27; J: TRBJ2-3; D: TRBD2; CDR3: CASSPLGGRASDTQYF; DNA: TGTGCCAGCAGCCCCCTTGGGGGGAGGGCCAGCGATACGCAGTATTTT
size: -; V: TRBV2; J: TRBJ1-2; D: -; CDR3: CASSENPTAIYGYTF; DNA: TGTGCCAGCAGTGAAAACCCGACAGCCATCTATGGCTACACCTTC
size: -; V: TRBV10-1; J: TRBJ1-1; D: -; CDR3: CASSGRGSEAFF; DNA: TGCGCCAGCAGTGGAAGGGGATCTGAAGCTTTCTTT
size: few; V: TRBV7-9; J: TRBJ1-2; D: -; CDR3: CASSLAEAGRYTF; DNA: TGTGCCAGCAGCTTAGCTGAAGCGGGACGCTACACCTTC
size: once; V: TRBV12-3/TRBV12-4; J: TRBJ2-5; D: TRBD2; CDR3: CASSLRLAGAGETQYF; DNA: TGTGCCAGCAGTTTAAGGCTAGCGGGGGCAGGTGAGACCCAGTACTTC
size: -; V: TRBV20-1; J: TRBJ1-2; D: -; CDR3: CSAPQGTEDRF; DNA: TGCAGTGCTCCCCAGGGTACGGAGGATCGCTTC
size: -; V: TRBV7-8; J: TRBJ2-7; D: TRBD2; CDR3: CASSPWGTSGTYEQYF; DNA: TGTGCCAGCAGCCCGTGGGGGACTAGCGGTACCTACGAGCAGTACTTC
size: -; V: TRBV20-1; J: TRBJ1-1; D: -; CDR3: CSARDAGYEAFF; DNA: TGCAGTGCTAGAGACGCAGGGTATGAAGCTTTCTTT
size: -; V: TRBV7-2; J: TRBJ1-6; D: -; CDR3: CASSRTQGWGSPLHF; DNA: TGTGCCAGCAGTCGAACCCAGGGGTGGGGTTCACCCCTCCACTTT
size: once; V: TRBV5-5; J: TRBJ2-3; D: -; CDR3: CASSWRAGTDTQYF; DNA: TGTGCCAGCAGCTGGAGGGCAGGCACAGATACGCAGTATTTT
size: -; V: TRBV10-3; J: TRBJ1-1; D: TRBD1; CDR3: CAISRSGQGGNTEAFF; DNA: TGTGCCATCAGTCGTTCGGGACAGGGGGGGAACACTGAAGCTTTCTTT
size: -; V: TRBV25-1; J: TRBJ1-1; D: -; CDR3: CASRRGPVTEAFF; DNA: TGTGCCAGCAGGAGAGGGCCGGTCACTGAAGCTTTCTTT
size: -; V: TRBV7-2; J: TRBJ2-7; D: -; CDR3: CASSQDTTAREQYF; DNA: TGTGCCAGCAGCCAAGATACTACGGCTCGGGAGCAGTACTTC
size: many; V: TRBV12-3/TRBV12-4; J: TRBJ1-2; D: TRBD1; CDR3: CASAWDDRETNYGYTF; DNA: TGTGCCAGCGCGTGGGATGACAGGGAGACTAACTATGGCTACACCTTC
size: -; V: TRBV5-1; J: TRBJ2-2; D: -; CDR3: CASSYDKGELFF; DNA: TGCGCCAGCAGCTACGACAAAGGGGAGCTGTTTTTT
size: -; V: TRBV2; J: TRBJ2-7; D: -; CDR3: CASSEGDTGGTEQYF; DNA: TGTGCCAGCAGTGAAGGGGACACCGGTGGGACCGAGCAGTACTTC
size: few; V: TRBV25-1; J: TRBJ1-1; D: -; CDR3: CASREDAEAFF; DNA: TGTGCCAGCAGGGAAGATGCTGAAGCTTTCTTT
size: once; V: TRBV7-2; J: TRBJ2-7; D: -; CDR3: CASSPESGLVSYEQYF; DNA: TGTGCCAGCAGCCCCGAGAGCGGCCTCGTCTCCTACGAGCAGTACTTC
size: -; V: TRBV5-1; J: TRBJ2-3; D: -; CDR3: CASSYGGTSTDTQYF; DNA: TGCGCCAGCAGCTACGGGGGCACTAGCACAGATACGCAGTATTTT
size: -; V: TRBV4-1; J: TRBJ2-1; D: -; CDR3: CASSPPYNEQFF; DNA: TGCGCCAGCAGCCCCCCGTACAATGAGCAGTTCTTC